The 5 T cell receptor beta chains reported below all come from one sample, sequenced in a study of CD8 T cells in ankylosing spondylitis. Each CDR3 protein is one row after TCRdb ran MiXCR on the 5' RACE reads. In the table there are 150,000 to 200,000 distinct CDR3 sequences, about 9.9% of which are singletons. Sequenced material: blood, either unsorted or a sorted T cell fraction (not recorded which). Receptors were obtained from a male donor with ankylosing spondylitis or in good health (not recorded which).

This clonotype came up many times. The CDR3 nucleotides read TGCGCCAGCAGCCAAGGTCCTAGCGGGTACACAGATACGCAGTATTTT. Amino acid sequence: CASSQGPSGYTDTQYF. The genes are TRBV4-1 and TRBJ2-3; 8 positions match TRBD2. The CDR3 runs to 16 residues. CDR1 and CDR2 (germline): MGHRA, YSYEKL. V was pared by 1 base and J by 2 bases, with 5 bases of the junction left unmatched.

The table lists this clonotype with many counts. V is TRBV5-1 and J is TRBJ2-3, with 8 bases matching TRBD2. The CDR3 has 15 amino acids. Germline V lookup: CDR1 SGHRS, CDR2 YFSETQ. The ends lost 1 base at V and 3 bases at J; junction bases unmatched: 4. The chain's CDR3 is CASSLRGLGTDTQYF. The CDR3, as DNA: TGCGCCAGCAGCTTGAGGGGACTAGGAACAGATACGCAGTATTTT. Full variable domain (rest looked up from reference TRBV5-1 and TRBJ2-3): KAGVTQTPRYLIKTRGQQVTLSCSPISGHRSVSWYQQTPGQGLQFLFEYFSETQRNKGNFPGRFSGRQFSNSRSEMNVSTLELGDSALYLCASSLRGLGTDTQYFGPGTRLTVL.

The V gene is TRBV5-1, the J gene TRBJ2-7; TRBD2 aligns across 11 bases. The ends lost 1 base at V and 5 bases at J; junction bases unmatched: 5. The CDR3 is made up of 15 amino acids. Per germline, CDR1 SGHRS and CDR2 YFSETQ. The CDR3 nucleotides read TGCGCCAGCAGCTTGAGTAGCGGGAGGGTCCACGAGCAGTACTTC. Translated, it gives CASSLSSGRVHEQYF.

The table lists this clonotype with many counts. The chain links TRBV29-1 to TRBJ2-5; D may be TRBD1 (5 bases). Trimming stripped 2 bases from V and 2 bases from J, with 12 bases between. The V gene's germline CDR1 is SQVTM and CDR2 ANQGSEA. The CDR3 has 14 amino acids. CDR3 in amino acids: CSVESGRLQETQYF. The CDR3 nucleotides are TGCAGCGTTGAATCAGGGCGCCTACAAGAGACCCAGTACTTC.

This clonotype came up many times. The J gene is TRBJ2-6, the V gene TRBV28; D ambiguous. There are 16 residues in the CDR3. Germline V gene lookup returns CDR1 MDHEN and CDR2 SYDVKM. V was clipped by 6 bases and J by 0 bases, with 12 bases between them. The CDR3 protein is CASSYVTFSGANVLTF. CDR3 in DNA: TGTGCCAGCAGCTACGTAACTTTCTCTGGGGCCAACGTCCTGACTTTC.